Listed below are T cell receptor beta chains from one sample, sequenced in a study of human T cells and chemical hapten exposure. TCRdb re-derived calls from the RACE reads in MiXCR, one entry per CDR3 protein. The profile shows 95,000 to 150,000 distinct CDR3 sequences, about 11% of them singletons. Material: whole blood, obtained in connection with sensitization to the hapten diphenylcyclopropenone (DPC). The receptors stem from a woman between 45 and 60 years old with alopecia areata. Some clones in this sample may be carry-over from other donors' samples. Each CDR3 is given with its conserved first and last residue. D genes are given only for firm matches. Size is omitted from some rows. Given values are once, few, many or a class for expanded clones.

clone size | J gene | V gene | D gene | CDR3 DNA | CDR3 protein
- | TRBJ2-2 | TRBV7-9 | TRBD2 | TGTGCCAGCAGCCGTCCGGGGGGAGGATTCGAGGAGCTGTTTTTT | CASSRPGGGFEELFF
few | TRBJ1-5 | TRBV7-8 | - | TGTGCCAGCAGCTTAGCGGTGTATGGACAGCTTAATCAGCCCCAGCATTTT | CASSLAVYGQLNQPQHF
- | TRBJ2-7 | TRBV28 | TRBD2 | TGTGCCAGCAGTTCCAGGGCTAGCGGGGGGCCAATGGGTTACGAGCAGTACTTC | CASSSRASGGPMGYEQYF
once | TRBJ1-2 | TRBV29-1 | - | TGCAGCGTTTATACAGATGGCTACACCTTC | CSVYTDGYTF
- | TRBJ1-6 | TRBV14 | - | TGTGCCAGCAGCCGATTAGAGCTCAATTCACCCCTCCACTTT | CASSRLELNSPLHF
many | TRBJ2-5 | TRBV6-5 | - | TGTGCCAGTGGACTCGAGGGGGAGACCCAGTACTTC | CASGLEGETQYF
many | TRBJ1-1 | TRBV4-3 | - | TGCGCCAGCAGCCAAGGAGGGGTCCCTCGGACTGAAGCTTTCTTT | CASSQGGVPRTEAFF
many | TRBJ2-6 | TRBV5-1 | - | TGCGCCAGCAGCTTGGCGGGGTCTGGGGCCAACGTCCTGACTTTC | CASSLAGSGANVLTF
- | TRBJ1-6 | TRBV7-9 | - | TGTGCCAGCAGCTTCGCCAGTAATAATTCACCCCTCCACTTT | CASSFASNNSPLHF
few | TRBJ2-3 | TRBV4-1 | - | TGCGCCAGCAGCCAACCCTTACTAGTGAATACGCAGTATTTT | CASSQPLLVNTQYF
- | TRBJ2-7 | TRBV10-2 | TRBD2 | TGCGCCAGCAGTGTGGGGCGGGGGGGCTACGAGCAGTACTTC | CASSVGRGGYEQYF
- | TRBJ2-3 | TRBV5-1 | TRBD2 | TGCGCCAGCAGCTTTAGCGGGATTAGCACAGATACGCAGTATTTT | CASSFSGISTDTQYF
many | TRBJ2-1 | TRBV6-5 | - | TGTGCCAGCAGTTACCTTAGCAGGGTCCGCGGGCATGAGCAGTTCTTC | CASSYLSRVRGHEQFF
few | TRBJ2-2 | TRBV28 | TRBD2 | TGTGCCAGCAGTTTCTTGCGGGAGAAGCCCGGGGAGCTGTTTTTT | CASSFLREKPGELFF
many | TRBJ2-5 | TRBV6-6 | - | TGTGCCAGCAGTCCTAGGTTGTCCCAGTACTTC | CASSPRLSQYF
few | TRBJ1-1 | TRBV2 | - | TGTGCCAGCAGCGCCTTACTAAACACTGAAGCTTTCTTT | CASSALLNTEAFF
- | TRBJ1-4 | TRBV7-3 | - | TGTGCCAGCATGCGGGGATTGGCAACTAATGAAAAACTGTTTTTT | CASMRGLATNEKLFF
- | TRBJ2-1 | TRBV13 | TRBD1 | TGTGCCAGCAGCGCGTACAGGGGAACGAATGAGCAGTTCTTC | CASSAYRGTNEQFF
- | TRBJ2-3 | TRBV5-1 | - | TGCGCCAGCAGCGGAGGCCAGGAGGAGGATACGCAGTATTTT | CASSGGQEEDTQYF
- | TRBJ1-4 | TRBV28 | TRBD1 | TGTGCCAGCAGTCCACTGACAGGGGGGGATGAAAAACTGTTTTTT | CASSPLTGGDEKLFF
few | TRBJ2-5 | TRBV20-1 | - | TGCAGTGCTACCCTTGATTTAACCCAGTACTTC | CSATLDLTQYF
- | TRBJ2-2 | TRBV7-9 | - | TGTGCCAGCAGAGCCCAGGTGACCGGGGAGCTGTTTTTT | CASRAQVTGELFF
- | TRBJ1-1 | TRBV6-5 | - | TGTGCCAGCAGTCCGGACACCTTAGCACTAGCTTTCTTT | CASSPDTLALAFF
- | TRBJ1-6 | TRBV6-2/TRBV6-3 | - | TGTGCCAGCAGTTCCACTCGGACCGAACTCGCCTATAATTCACCCCTCCACTTT | CASSSTRTELAYNSPLHF